This T cell receptor (beta chain) emerged from a study of T cells after yellow fever vaccination. TCRdb recomputed calls from the 5' RACE reads with MiXCR, one row per CDR3 protein. The sample has some 340,000 distinct CDR3 sequences, approximately 4% seen once. This clonotype turned up a few times. Its antigen is unknown. The study, taken as a whole, reports: Reappearance after the booster was observed for most primary-vaccination clones (roughly 97% CD4, less than 90% CD8). Researchers report a weaker secondary response that nonetheless peaked faster, day 5 versus 15. Contamination of FACS-sorted repertoires by abundant clonotypes from the bulk population could occur.

The sample here was PBMCs, taken 5 days after the yellow fever booster vaccination. The sequence was collected from a man younger than 35 who received the YFV17D yellow fever vaccine.

CDR3 DNA: TGTGCCAGTTGGTCGGGAGTAAGTGGGCCTGGGGCCAACGTCCTGACTTTC. Its translation is CASWSGVSGPGANVLTF. The chain uses TRBV28 and TRBJ2-6, with D possibly being TRBD2 (6 bases). This CDR3 is built from 17 residues. The V gene lost 9 bases and the J gene lost 2 bases, with 20 bases spanning the gap. Germline CDR1 MDHEN, CDR2 SYDVKM.